Each of the 13 T cell receptor beta chains below was sequenced from the same sample in a study of beta chain features in type 1 diabetes. All of the isolated RNA was reverse transcribed, so expressed TCRB transcripts were sequenced. Here immunoSEQ multiplex PCR was the method, and the copy in TCRdb shows in-frame clones only, minus some. The sample carries roughly 350,000 clones, 9.5% to 12% recorded once. Specimen: naive CD4+ T cells from blood. These receptors all come from a woman in her twenties or thirties in good health.

The chain employs TRBV25-1 and TRBJ2-1, with 10 bases matching TRBD2. The V gene's germline CDR1 is MGHDK and CDR2 SYGVNS. CDR3 size: 16 residues. V was clipped by 3 bases and J by 4 bases; unmatched bases: 6. CDR3 protein: CASSEKLAGSYNEQFF. CDR3 in DNA: TGTGCCAGCAGTGAGAAACTAGCGGGATCATACAATGAGCAGTTCTTC.

The table lists this clone with a few counts. The chain employs TRBV6-5 and TRBJ2-5; 14 bases are a match to TRBD2. This CDR3 has 15 amino acids. V shed 6 bases and J 5 bases; nucleotides not matched to a gene: 5. CDR1 MNHEY and CDR2 SVGAGI come from the germline V gene. The CDR3 sequence is CASSRGLAGVETQYF. The DNA of the CDR3 is TGTGCCAGCAGCAGGGGACTAGCGGGAGTGGAGACCCAGTACTTC.

The gene calls are TRBV5-6 and TRBJ2-7, with D perhaps matching TRBD2 (6 bases). The CDR3 extends over 13 amino acids. Trimming cost V 5 bases and J 11 bases, with 20 bases left between them. Germline CDR1 is SGHDT and CDR2 is YYEEEE. The CDR3 reads CASSTGMEGFEYF. The CDR3 bases are TGTGCCAGCAGTACCGGGATGGAGGGGTTTGAGTACTTC.

This clone was counted only a few times. This chain connects TRBV10-3 to TRBJ2-2, with unresolved D. Germline CDR1 and CDR2: ENHRY and SYGVKD. V was pared by 6 bases and J by 6 bases, with 8 bases between. The CDR3 totals 12 residues. CDR3 sequence (DNA): TGTGCCATCAGAGACGGAGCCGGGGAGCTGTTTTTT. Its protein is CAIRDGAGELFF.

The chain couples TRBV5-1 to TRBJ2-1, with D possibly TRBD2 on 5 matching bases. There are 15 residues in the CDR3. Germline CDR1 reads SGHRS; CDR2 reads YFSETQ. The ends were cut back, 4 bases at V and 0 bases at J, with 11 bases in the middle. The CDR3 DNA is TGCGCCAGCAGCCCTAGCCAAAGCTCCTACAATGAGCAGTTCTTC. Amino acids: CASSPSQSSYNEQFF.

This clone appeared a few times. The rearrangement uses TRBV29-1 and TRBJ1-3, with D maybe TRBD1 (5 bases). This CDR3 is 13 amino acids long. Germline values: CDR1 SQVTM, CDR2 ANQGSEA. V was pared by 8 bases and J by 0 bases, with 11 bases between. The CDR3 DNA follows: TGCAGCTTCCGGGGGAACTCTGGAAACACCATATATTTT. This encodes CSFRGNSGNTIYF.

This clone was found a few times. The rearrangement uses TRBV28 and TRBJ2-5; TRBD1 aligns across 7 bases. Germline V gives CDR1 MDHEN, CDR2 SYDVKM. Germline trimming cut 6 bases from V and 4 bases from J; bases unmatched to any gene: 5. This CDR3 contains 13 residues. CDR3 DNA sequence: TGTGCCAGCAGCCCGACAGGGCGAGAGACCCAGTACTTC. The encoded protein is CASSPTGRETQYF.

The CDR3 spells CASTPDRVRNTEAFF. CDR3 nucleotide sequence: TGTGCCAGCACTCCGGACAGGGTACGGAACACTGAAGCTTTCTTT. The genes are TRBV28 and TRBJ1-1; 8 nucleotides match TRBD1. Trimming took 7 bases from V and 1 from J; bases not matched to a gene: 8. This CDR3 has 15 amino acids. The germline V gene has CDR1 MDHEN and CDR2 SYDVKM.

This clone was found a few times. The V and J genes are TRBV6-5 and TRBJ1-5; unclear D gene. Trimming cost V 5 bases and J 8 bases, with 10 bases left between them. Germline V gene lookup returns CDR1 MNHEY and CDR2 SVGAGI. CDR3 length: 12 residues. The CDR3 sequence is CASSQDVEPQHF. The CDR3 nucleotides are TGTGCCAGCAGTCAGGATGTGGAGCCCCAGCATTTT.

Points on this clone: This sample includes further DNA sequences coding for the same CDR3. This chain uses TRBV5-4 with TRBJ2-7; D not resolved. The CDR3 is made up of 11 amino acids. Germline V lookup: CDR1 SGHNT, CDR2 YYREEE (reference sequence). V lost 3 bases and J lost 4, with 5 bases in between. The CDR3 here is CASSSSYEQYF. CDR3 DNA sequence: TGTGCCAGCAGCTCCTCTTACGAGCAGTACTTC.

The chain employs TRBV7-6 and TRBJ2-7; 13 nucleotides line up with TRBD2. CDR1 and CDR2 (germline): SGHVS, FNYEAQ. This CDR3 is built from 17 residues. V dropped 5 bases and J dropped 4; count of bases not matched to a gene: 11. CDR3 sequence reads: CASSADSGLAGVYEQYF. CDR3 bases: TGTGCCAGCAGCGCTGACTCCGGACTAGCGGGAGTATACGAGCAGTACTTC.

This clone has more than one count but fewer than ten. The chain is built from TRBV7-2 and TRBJ2-3; possibly TRBD2 for D (6 bases). Germline-derived CDR1 and CDR2 are SGHTA and FQGNSA. CDR3 length: 16 residues. Trimming stripped 2 bases from V and 6 bases from J, with 18 bases between. The CDR3 coding sequence is TGTGCCAGCAGCTTATCGGGCGGGAAAGTTAAGGATACGCAGTATTTT. This codes for CASSLSGGKVKDTQYF.

The chain joins TRBV27 to TRBJ2-3; unclear D gene. This CDR3 has 10 amino acids. Germline V gene sequence: CDR1 MNHEY, CDR2 SMNVEV (reference sequence). The ends were cut back, 6 bases at V and 7 bases at J, with 5 bases in the middle. The CDR3 DNA is TGTGCCAGCAGGGGCAATACGCAGTATTTT. This gives the protein CASRGNTQYF.